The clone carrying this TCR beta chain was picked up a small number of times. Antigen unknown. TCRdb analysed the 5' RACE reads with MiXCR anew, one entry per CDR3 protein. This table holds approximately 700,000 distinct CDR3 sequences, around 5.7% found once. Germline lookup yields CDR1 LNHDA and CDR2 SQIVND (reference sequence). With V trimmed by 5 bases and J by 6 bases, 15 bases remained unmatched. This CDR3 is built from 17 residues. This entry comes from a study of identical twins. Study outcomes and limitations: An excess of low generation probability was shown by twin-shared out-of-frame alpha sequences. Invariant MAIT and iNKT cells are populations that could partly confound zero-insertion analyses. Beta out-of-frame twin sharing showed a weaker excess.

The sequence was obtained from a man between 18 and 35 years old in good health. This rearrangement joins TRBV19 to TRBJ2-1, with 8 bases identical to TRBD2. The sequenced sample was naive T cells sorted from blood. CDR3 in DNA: TGTGCCAGTAGTCTCCAGTCCCCTTTAGCGGGATCCAATGAGCAGTTCTTC. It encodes CASSLQSPLAGSNEQFF.